This T cell receptor (beta chain) was obtained from a study of T cells in Graves' hyperthyroidism and ophthalmopathy. General study points: Among clonotypes expanded in thyroid above 0.001, most were also found in blood. Ophthalmopathy cases were set apart from stable hyperthyroidism by a 13 V-J model. In validation, the model predicted ophthalmopathy. These predictions came a median about 6 months before onset.

The diagnoses drew upon clinical symptoms, serum thyroxine and TRAb, thyroid ultrasound and orbital computed tomography. Between the trimmed V and J ends, which lost 6 bases and 3 bases, there was a span of 10 bases. The CDR3 sequence is 12 residues long. Germline V gene data show CDR1 as DFQATT and CDR2 as SNEGSKA (reference sequence). Points on this clonotype: The target antigen is unknown.

The source material, RNA transcripts, was used to amplify TCR beta CDR3 regions. The TCR CDR3 first-round RT-PCR relied on the HTBI primer set. TCRdb independently ran MiXCR on the multiplex PCR reads; one entry per CDR3 protein. The sample has approximately 570,000 distinct CDR3 sequences; 15% to 20% are singletons. The clonotype was recovered from a man in his forties or fifties with Graves' ophthalmopathy. The sequenced sample was blood. This chain links TRBV20-1 with TRBJ2-3, with a possible D match to TRBD1 (6 bases). CDR3 sequence (DNA): TGCAGTGCCTCAGGACAGACAGATACGCAGTATTTT. Residues: CSASGQTDTQYF.